Here is one TCR beta chain with its context. What it binds is not known. This entry belongs to a study of cytomegalovirus exposure and HLA in healthy donors. Study-wide results and limits: Later, TCR association rates were found to vary by HLA locus, highest for DRB1 and lowest for HLA-C.

The PCR ran on 60 Vbeta and 13 Jbeta primers. Data came from immunoSEQ multiplex PCR; TCRdb stores just in-frame clones and leaves some out. This sample has about 140,000 clones, with approximately 84% found just once. This CDR3 has 15 amino acids. The ends lost 8 bases at V and 2 bases at J; junction bases unmatched: 6. CDR1 and CDR2 from the germline V gene are SEHNR and FQNEAQ (reference sequence). This TCR derives from a man younger than 40 in good health and CMV-seropositive. The sequencing input was PBMCs. This rearrangement joins TRBV7-9 to TRBJ2-3; 11 bases are shared with TRBD2. CDR3 protein: CASPPTSGNTDTQYF. As DNA, the CDR3 is TGTGCCAGCCCCCCGACTAGCGGGAACACAGATACGCAGTATTTT.